This T cell receptor (beta chain) was recovered during a study of blood T cell repertoires in COVID-19. Recovered Cohort 3 donors showed two negative PCRs, clearance, or symptom resolution. V shed 5 bases and J shed 3 bases, with 23 bases lying between them. CDR3 size: 17 residues. The V gene's germline CDR1 is MDHEN and CDR2 SYDVKM. Assay used: immunoSEQ multiplex PCR; TCRdb lists only in-frame clones, some missing. The profile shows almost 250,000 clones, 70% to 90% of them singletons. The genes are TRBV28 and TRBJ2-7; possible D gene TRBD2, 6 bases. Sequencing used PBMCs or T cells enriched from blood (not recorded which). The receptor was derived from a woman between 50 and 59 years old who had recovered from COVID-19. CDR3 coding DNA: TGTGCCAGCAGTACGATCCGGGGGAGCGAACGTTTCTACGAGCAGTACTTC. This encodes CASSTIRGSERFYEQYF. The whole variable domain, remainder taken from reference TRBV28 and TRBJ2-7, is DVKVTQSSRYLVKRTGEKVFLECVQDMDHENMFWYRQDPGLGLRLIYFSYDVKMKEKGDIPEGYSVSREKKERFSLILESASTNQTSMYLCASSTIRGSERFYEQYFGPGTRLTVT.